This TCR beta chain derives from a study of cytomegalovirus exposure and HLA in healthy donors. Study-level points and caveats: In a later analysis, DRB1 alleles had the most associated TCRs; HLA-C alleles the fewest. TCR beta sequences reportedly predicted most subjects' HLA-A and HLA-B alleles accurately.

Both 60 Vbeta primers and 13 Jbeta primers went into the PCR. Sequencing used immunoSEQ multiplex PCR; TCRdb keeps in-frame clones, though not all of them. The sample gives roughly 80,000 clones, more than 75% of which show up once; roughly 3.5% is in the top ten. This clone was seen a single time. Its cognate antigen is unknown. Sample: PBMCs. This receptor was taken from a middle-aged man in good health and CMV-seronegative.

The CDR3 sequence is CASSQDPSPAREKLFF. CDR3 DNA: TGTGCCAGCAGCCAAGACCCTAGTCCGGCTAGGGAAAAACTGTTTTTT. V and J are TRBV4-2 and TRBJ1-4; D not resolved. Deletions cut 0 bases from V and 8 bases from J, with 16 bases between. Germline CDR1 and CDR2: LGHNA and YNFKEQ. This CDR3 has 16 amino acids.